This TCR beta chain was recovered during a study of cytomegalovirus exposure and HLA in healthy donors. This clone was detected once. Its specificity is not known. With 60 Vbeta and 13 Jbeta primers, the PCR was carried out. This table comes from immunoSEQ multiplex PCR, and its TCRdb copy is limited to in-frame clones, with some not included. The sample consists of 90,000 to 120,000 clones, 55% to 85% of them appearing once. Findings of the study overall: Fewer N-insertions (relative to the 666-donor mean) were reportedly seen in an Asian-associated ancestry cluster in a later analysis. Earlier analysis found most TCR beta V segments productive about 90% or about 30% of the time. A later analysis showed that HLA-associated TCR beta chains had undergone more clonal expansion than equally common others.

The CDR3 has 12 amino acids. Trimming pared 7 bases from V and 6 bases from J, leaving 13 bases between. Per the germline V gene, CDR1 is SQVTM and CDR2 is ANQGSEA. This sequence joins TRBV29-1 and TRBJ2-1; no clear D gene. This sequence originates from a man under 40 in good health and CMV-seronegative. The sequenced sample consisted of PBMCs. CDR3 loop: CSGVVWSNEQFF. CDR3 DNA sequence: TGCAGCGGGGTTGTTTGGAGCAATGAGCAGTTCTTC.